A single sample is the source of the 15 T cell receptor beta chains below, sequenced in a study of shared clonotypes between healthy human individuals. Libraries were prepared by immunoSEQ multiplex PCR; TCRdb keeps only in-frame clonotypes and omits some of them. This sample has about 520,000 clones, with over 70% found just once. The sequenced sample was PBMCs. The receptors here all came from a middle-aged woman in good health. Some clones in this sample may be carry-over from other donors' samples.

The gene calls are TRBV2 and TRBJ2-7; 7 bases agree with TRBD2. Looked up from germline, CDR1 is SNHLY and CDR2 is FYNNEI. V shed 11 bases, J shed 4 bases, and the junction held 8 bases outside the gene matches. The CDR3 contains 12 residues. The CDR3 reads CAVSGIGYEQYF. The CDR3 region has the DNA TGTGCCGTCAGCGGGATCGGTTACGAGCAGTACTTC. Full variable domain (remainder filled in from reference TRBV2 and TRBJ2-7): EPEVTQTPSHQVTQMGQEVILRCVPISNHLYFYWYRQILGQKVEFLVSFYNNEISEKSEIFDDQFSVERPDGSNFTLKIRSTKLEDSAMYFCAVSGIGYEQYFGPGTRLTVT.

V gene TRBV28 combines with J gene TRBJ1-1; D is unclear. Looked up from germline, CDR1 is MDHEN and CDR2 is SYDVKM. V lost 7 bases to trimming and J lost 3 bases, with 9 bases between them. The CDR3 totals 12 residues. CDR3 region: CASISSDTEAFF. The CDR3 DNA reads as TGTGCCAGCATCTCCAGCGACACTGAAGCTTTCTTT.

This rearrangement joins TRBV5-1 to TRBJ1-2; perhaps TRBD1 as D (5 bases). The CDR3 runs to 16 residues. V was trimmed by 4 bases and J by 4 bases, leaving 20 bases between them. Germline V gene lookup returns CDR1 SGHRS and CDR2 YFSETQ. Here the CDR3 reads CASSPGTARRVYGYTF. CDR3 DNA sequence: TGCGCCAGCAGCCCCGGGACCGCAAGGCGGGTCTATGGCTACACCTTC.

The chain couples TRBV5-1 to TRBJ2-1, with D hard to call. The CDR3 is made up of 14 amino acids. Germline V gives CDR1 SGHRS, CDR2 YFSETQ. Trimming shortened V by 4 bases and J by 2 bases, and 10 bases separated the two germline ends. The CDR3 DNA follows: TGCGCCAGCAGCCAGTACCGTACCTACAATGAGCAGTTCTTC. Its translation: CASSQYRTYNEQFF.

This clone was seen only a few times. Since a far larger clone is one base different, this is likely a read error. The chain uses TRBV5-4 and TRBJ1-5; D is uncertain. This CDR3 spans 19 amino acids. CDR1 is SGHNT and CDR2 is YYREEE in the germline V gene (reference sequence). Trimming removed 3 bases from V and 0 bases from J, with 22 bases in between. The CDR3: CASSCVRIGPLYSNQPQHF. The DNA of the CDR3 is TGTGCCAGCAGCTGCGTGCGGATCGGGCCCCTTTATAGCAATCAGCCCCAGCATTTT.

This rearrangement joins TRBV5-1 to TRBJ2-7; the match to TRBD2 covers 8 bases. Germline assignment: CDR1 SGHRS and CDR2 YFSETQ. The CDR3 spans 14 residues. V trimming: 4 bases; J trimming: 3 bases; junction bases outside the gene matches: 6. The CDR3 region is CASSPDAGGYEQYF. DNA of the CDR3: TGCGCCAGCAGCCCGGACGCGGGAGGCTACGAGCAGTACTTC.

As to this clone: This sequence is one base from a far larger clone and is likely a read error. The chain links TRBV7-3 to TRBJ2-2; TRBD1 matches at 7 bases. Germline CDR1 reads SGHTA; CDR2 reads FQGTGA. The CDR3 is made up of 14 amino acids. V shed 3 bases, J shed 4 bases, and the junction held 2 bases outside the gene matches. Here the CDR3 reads CASSFYRGTGELFF. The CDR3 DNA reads TGTGCCAGCAGCTTTTACAGGGGCACCGGGGAGCTGTTTTTT.

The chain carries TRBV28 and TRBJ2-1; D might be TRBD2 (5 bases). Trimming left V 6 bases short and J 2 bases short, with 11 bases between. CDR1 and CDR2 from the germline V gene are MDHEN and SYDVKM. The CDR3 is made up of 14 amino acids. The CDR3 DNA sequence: TGTGCCAGCAGCCCCTGGGAGACCTACAATGAGCAGTTCTTC. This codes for CASSPWETYNEQFF.

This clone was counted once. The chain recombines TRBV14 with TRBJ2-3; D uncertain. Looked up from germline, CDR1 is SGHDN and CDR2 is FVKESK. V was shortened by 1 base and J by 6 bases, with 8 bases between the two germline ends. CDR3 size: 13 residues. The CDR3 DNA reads TGTGCCAGCAGCCAAGGCTACTGGGATACGCAGTATTTT. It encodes CASSQGYWDTQYF. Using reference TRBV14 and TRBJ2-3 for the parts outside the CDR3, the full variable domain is EAGVTQFPSHSVIEKGQTVTLRCDPISGHDNLYWYRRVMGKEIKFLLHFVKESKQDESGMPNNRFLAERTGGTYSTLKVQPAELEDSGVYFCASSQGYWDTQYFGPGTRLTVL.

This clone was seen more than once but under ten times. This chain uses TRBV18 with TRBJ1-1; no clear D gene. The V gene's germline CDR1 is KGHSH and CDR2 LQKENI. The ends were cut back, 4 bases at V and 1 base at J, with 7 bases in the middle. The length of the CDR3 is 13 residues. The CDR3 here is CASSLHTNTEAFF. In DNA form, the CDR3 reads TGTGCCAGCTCACTTCACACGAACACTGAAGCTTTCTTT.

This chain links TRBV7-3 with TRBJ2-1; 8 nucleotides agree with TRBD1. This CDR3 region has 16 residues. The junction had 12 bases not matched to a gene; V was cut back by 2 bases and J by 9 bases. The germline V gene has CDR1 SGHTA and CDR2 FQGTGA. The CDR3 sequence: CASSLYGTGGLAEQFF. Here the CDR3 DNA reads TGTGCCAGCAGCTTATATGGGACAGGTGGTCTGGCTGAGCAGTTCTTC.

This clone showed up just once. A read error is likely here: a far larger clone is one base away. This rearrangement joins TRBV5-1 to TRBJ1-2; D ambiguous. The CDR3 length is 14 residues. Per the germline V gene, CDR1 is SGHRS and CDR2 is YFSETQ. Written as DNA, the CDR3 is TGCGTCAGCAGCTTGACGGCGGAAAGCTATGGCTACACCTTC. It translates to CVSSLTAESYGYTF.

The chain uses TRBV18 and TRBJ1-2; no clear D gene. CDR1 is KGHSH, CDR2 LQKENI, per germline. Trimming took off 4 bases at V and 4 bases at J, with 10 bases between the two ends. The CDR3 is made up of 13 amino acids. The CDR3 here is CASSRAESYGYTF. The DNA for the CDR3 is TGTGCCAGCTCACGAGCGGAGAGCTATGGCTACACCTTC.

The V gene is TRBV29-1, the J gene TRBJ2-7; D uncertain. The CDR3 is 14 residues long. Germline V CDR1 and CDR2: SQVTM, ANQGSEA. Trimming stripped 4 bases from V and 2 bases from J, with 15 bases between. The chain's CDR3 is CSVVGRPPTYEQYF. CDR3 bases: TGCAGCGTTGTGGGCCGCCCGCCTACCTACGAGCAGTACTTC.

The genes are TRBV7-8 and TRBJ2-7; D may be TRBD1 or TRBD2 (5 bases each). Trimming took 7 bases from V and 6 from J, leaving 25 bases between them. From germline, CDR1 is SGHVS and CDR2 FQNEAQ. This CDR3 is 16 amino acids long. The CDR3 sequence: CASILPGRDGRTEQYF. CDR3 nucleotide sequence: TGTGCCAGCATCCTCCCGGGCCGGGACGGAAGAACCGAGCAGTACTTC.